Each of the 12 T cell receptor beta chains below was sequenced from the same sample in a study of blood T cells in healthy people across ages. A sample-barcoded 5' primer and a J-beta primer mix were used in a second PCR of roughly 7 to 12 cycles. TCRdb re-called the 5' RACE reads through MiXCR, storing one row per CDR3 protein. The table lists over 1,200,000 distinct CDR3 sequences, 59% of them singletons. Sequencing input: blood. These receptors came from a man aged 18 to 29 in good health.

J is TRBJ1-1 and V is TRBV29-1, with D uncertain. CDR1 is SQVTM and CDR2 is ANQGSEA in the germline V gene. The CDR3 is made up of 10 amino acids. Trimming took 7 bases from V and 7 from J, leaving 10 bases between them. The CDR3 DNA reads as TGCAGCGCCCTGGCGAGTGAAGCTTTCTTT. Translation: CSALASEAFF.

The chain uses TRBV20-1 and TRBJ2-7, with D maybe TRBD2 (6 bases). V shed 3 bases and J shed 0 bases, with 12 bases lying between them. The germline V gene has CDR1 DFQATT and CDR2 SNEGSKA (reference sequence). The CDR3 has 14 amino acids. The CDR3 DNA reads TGCAGTGCTAGGCTAGCGAGGAGCTCCTACGAGCAGTACTTC. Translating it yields CSARLARSSYEQYF.

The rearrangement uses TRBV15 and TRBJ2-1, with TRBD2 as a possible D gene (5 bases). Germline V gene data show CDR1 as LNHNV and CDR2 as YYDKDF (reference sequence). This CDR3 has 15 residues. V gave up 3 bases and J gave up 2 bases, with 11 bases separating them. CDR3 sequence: CATSRVDYTYNEQFF. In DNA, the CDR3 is TGTGCCACCAGCAGGGTCGACTATACCTACAATGAGCAGTTCTTC.

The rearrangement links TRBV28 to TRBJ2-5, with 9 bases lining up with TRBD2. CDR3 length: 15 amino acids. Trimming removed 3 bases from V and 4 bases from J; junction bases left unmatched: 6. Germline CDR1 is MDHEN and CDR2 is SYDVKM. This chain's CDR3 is CASSLLAGNRETQYF. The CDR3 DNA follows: TGTGCCAGCAGTTTGCTAGCGGGGAATCGAGAGACCCAGTACTTC.

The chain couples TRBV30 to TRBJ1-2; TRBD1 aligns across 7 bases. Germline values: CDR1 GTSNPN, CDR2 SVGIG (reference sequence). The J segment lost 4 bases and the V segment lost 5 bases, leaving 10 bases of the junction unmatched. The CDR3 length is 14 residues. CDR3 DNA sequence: TGTGCCTGGGGCACAGGGGACCAAGGCTATGGCTACACCTTC. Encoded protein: CAWGTGDQGYGYTF.

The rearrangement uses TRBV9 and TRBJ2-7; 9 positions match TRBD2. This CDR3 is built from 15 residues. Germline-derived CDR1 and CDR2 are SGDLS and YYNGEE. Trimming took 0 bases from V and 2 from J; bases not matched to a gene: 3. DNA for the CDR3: TGTGCCAGCAGCGTAGGGCCTAGCGGGGCCTACGAGCAGTACTTC. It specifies CASSVGPSGAYEQYF.

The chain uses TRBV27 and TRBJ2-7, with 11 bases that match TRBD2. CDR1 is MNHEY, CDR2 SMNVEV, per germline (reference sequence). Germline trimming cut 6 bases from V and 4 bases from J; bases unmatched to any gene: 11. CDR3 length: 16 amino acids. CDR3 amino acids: CASRLAGGPKEYEQYF. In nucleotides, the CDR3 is TGTGCCAGCAGGTTAGCGGGAGGGCCCAAGGAGTACGAGCAGTACTTC.

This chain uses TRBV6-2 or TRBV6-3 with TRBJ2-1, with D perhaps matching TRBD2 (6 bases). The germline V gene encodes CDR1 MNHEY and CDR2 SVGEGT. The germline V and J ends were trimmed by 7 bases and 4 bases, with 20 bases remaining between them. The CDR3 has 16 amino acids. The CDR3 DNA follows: TGTGCCAGCACCCGCGCCGGGACTCGGGTTTACAATGAGCAGTTCTTC. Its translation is CASTRAGTRVYNEQFF.

CDR3 nucleotides: TGTGCCACCAGCATTCCTGACCGGGAGACCCAGTACTTC. Amino acids: CATSIPDRETQYF. The rearrangement joins TRBV15 to TRBJ2-7; D unresolved. The end of the DNA aligns better with TRBJ2-5, so the J call may be wrong. The CDR3 is 13 amino acids. Germline V gene sequence: CDR1 LNHNV, CDR2 YYDKDF (reference sequence).

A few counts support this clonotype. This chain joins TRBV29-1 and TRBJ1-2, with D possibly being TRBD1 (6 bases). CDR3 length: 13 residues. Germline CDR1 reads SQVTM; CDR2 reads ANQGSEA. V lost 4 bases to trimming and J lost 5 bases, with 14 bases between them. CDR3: CSVAGAGWYGYTF. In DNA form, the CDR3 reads TGCAGCGTTGCGGGGGCCGGTTGGTATGGCTACACCTTC.

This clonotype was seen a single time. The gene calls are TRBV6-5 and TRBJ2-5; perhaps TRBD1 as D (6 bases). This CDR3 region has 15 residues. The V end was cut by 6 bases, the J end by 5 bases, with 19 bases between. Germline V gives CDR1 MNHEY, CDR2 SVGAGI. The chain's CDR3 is CASRLTARGYETQYF. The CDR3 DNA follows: TGTGCCAGCAGACTCACGGCCAGGGGTTACGAGACCCAGTACTTC.

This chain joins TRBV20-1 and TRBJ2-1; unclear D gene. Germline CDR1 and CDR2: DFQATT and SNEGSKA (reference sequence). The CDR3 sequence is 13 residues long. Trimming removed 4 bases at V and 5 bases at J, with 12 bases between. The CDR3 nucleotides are TGCAGTGCTAAGGAAGCGTTGGACAATGAGCAGTTCTTC. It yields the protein CSAKEALDNEQFF.